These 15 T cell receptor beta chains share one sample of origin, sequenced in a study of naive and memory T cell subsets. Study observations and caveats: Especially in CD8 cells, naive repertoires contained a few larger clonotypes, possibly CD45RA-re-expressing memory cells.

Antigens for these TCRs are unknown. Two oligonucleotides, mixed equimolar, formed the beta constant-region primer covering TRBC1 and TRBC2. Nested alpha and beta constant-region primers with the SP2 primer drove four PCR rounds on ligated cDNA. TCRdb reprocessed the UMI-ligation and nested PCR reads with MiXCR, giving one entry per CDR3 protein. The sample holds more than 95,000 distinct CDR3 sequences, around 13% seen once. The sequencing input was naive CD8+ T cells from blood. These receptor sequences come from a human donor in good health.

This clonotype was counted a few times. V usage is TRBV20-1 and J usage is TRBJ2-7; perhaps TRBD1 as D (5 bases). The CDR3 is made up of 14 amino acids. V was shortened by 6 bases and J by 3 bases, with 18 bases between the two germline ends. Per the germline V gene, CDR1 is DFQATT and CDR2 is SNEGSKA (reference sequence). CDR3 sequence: CSATTRDPNYEQYF. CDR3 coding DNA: TGCAGTGCAACAACCAGGGATCCCAACTACGAGCAGTACTTC.

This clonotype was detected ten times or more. CDR3 sequence reads: CASSARDTDTQYF. For the CDR3, the DNA is TGTGCCAGTAGTGCCCGAGACACAGATACGCAGTATTTT. The V call is TRBV19, the J call TRBJ2-3; D uncertain. Germline V gene sequence: CDR1 LNHDA, CDR2 SQIVND (reference sequence). The V end lost 5 bases, the J end lost 2 bases, and 8 bases lay between the germline ends. The CDR3 extends over 13 amino acids.

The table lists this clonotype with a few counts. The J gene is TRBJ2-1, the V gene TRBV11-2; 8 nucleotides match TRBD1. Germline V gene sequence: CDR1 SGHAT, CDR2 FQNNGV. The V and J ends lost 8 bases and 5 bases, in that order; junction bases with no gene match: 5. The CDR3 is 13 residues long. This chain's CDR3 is CASLGTGHNEQFF. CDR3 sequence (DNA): TGTGCCAGCTTAGGGACAGGACACAATGAGCAGTTCTTC.

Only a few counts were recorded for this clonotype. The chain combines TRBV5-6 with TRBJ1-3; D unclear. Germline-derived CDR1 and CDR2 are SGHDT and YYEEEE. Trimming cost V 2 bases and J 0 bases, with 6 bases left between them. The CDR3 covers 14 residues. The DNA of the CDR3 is TGTGCCAGCAGCTTCGGCTACTCTGGAAACACCATATATTTT. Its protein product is CASSFGYSGNTIYF.

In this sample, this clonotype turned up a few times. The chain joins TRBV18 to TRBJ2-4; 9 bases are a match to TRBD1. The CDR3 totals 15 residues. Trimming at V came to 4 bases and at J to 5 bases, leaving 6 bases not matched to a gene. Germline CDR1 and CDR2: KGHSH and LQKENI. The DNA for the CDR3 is TGTGCCAGCTCACACGCTCGGGACAGGGAAAACATTCAGTACTTC. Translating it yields CASSHARDRENIQYF.

The CDR3 DNA follows: TGTGCCAGCAGTTACTTCCTCCGGGCAGCCGAATACTACGAGCAGTACTTC. Its protein product is CASSYFLRAAEYYEQYF. V gene TRBV6-2 or TRBV6-3 combines with J gene TRBJ2-7, with D unresolved. Looked up from germline, CDR1 is MNHEY and CDR2 is SVGEGT. The CDR3 totals 17 residues. V was shortened by 1 base and J by 3 bases, with 19 bases between the two germline ends.

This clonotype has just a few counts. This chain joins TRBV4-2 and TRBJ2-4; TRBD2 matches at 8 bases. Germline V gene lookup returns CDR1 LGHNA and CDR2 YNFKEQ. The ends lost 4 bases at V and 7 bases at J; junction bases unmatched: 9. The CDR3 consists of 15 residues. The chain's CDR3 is CASSPTGLVGNIQYF. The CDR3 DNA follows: TGTGCCAGCAGCCCCACGGGACTAGTGGGGAACATTCAGTACTTC.

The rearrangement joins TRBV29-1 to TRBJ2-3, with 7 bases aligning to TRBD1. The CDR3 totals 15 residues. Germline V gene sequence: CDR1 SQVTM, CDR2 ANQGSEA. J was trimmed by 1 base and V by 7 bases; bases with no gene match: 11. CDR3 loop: CSAHLGGFGTDTQYF. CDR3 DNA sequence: TGCAGCGCCCACCTAGGGGGCTTTGGCACAGATACGCAGTATTTT.

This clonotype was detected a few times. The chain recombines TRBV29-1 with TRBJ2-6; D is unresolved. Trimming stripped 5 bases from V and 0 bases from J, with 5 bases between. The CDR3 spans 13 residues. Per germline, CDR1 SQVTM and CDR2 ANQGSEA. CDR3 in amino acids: CSVPDSGANVLTF. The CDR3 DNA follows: TGCAGCGTTCCAGACTCTGGGGCCAACGTCCTGACTTTC.

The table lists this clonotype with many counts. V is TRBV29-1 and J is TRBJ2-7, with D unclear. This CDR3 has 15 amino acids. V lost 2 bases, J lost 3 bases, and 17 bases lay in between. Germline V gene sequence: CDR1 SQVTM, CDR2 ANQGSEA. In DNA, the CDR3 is TGCAGCGTTGAATTAGACCTGAATCGAGACTACGAGCAGTACTTC. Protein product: CSVELDLNRDYEQYF.

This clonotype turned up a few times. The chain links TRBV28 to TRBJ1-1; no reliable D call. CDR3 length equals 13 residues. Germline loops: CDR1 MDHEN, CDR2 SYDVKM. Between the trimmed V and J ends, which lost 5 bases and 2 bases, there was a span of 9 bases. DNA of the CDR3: TGTGCCAGCAGTCCGCACAGTAACACTGAAGCTTTCTTT. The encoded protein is CASSPHSNTEAFF.

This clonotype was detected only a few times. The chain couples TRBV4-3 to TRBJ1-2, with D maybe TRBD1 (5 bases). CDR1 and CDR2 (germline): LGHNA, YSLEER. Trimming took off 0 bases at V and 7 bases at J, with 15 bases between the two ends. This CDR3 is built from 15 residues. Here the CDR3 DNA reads TGCGCCAGCAGCCAAGATTTAGGGGAAGCTAGTGGCTACACCTTC. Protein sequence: CASSQDLGEASGYTF.

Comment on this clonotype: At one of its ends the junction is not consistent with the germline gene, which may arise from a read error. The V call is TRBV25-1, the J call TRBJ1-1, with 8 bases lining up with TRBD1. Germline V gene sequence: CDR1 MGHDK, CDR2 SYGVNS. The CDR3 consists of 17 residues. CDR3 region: CTSSDDGGQGMNTEAFF. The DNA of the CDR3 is TGTACCAGCAGTGACGACGGTGGACAGGGCATGAACACTGAAGCTTTCTTT.

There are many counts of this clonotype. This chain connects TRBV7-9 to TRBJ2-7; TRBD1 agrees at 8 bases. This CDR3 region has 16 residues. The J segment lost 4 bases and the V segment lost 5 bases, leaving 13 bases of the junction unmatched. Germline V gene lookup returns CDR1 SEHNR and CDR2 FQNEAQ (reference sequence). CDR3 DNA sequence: TGTGCCAGCAGCCCGTCCCCGGGACAGGCGGCGTACGAGCAGTACTTC. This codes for CASSPSPGQAAYEQYF.

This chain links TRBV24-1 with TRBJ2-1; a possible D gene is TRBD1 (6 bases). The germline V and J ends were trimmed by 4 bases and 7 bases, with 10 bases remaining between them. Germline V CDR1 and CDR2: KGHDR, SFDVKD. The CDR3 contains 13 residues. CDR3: CATSDSGENEQFF. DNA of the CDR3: TGTGCCACCAGTGACTCAGGGGAGAATGAGCAGTTCTTC.